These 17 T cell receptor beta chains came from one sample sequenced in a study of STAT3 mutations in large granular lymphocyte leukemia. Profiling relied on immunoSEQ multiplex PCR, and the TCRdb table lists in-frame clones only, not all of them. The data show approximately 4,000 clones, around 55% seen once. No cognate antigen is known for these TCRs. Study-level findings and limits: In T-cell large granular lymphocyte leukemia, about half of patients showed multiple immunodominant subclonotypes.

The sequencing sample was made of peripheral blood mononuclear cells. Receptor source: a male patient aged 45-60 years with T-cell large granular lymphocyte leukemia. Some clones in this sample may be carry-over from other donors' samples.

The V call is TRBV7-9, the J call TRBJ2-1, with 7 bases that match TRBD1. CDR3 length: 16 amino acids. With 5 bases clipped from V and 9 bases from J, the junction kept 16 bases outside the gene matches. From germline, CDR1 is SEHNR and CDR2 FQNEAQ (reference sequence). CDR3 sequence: CASSHSRDSGSVEQFF. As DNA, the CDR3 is TGTGCCAGCAGCCACTCTCGGGACAGCGGATCGGTTGAGCAGTTCTTC.

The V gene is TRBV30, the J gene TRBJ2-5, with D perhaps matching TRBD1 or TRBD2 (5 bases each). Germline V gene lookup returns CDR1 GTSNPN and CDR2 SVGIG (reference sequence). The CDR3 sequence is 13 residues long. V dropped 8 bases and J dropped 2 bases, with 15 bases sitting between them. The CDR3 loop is CAGEGWGQETQYF. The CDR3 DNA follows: TGTGCCGGAGAGGGGTGGGGTCAAGAGACCCAGTACTTC.

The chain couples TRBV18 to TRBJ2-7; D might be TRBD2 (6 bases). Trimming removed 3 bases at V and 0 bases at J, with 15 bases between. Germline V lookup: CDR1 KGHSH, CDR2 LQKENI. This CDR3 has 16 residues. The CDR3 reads CASSPRGAGSSYEQYF. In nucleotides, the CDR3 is TGTGCCAGCTCACCTCGAGGGGCGGGGAGCTCCTACGAGCAGTACTTC.

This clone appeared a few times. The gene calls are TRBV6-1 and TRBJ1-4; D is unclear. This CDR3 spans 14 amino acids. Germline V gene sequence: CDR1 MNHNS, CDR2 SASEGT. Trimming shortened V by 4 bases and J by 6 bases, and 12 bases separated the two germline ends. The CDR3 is CASSASYRDEKLFF. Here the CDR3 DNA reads TGTGCCAGCAGTGCGTCCTATAGGGATGAAAAACTGTTTTTT.

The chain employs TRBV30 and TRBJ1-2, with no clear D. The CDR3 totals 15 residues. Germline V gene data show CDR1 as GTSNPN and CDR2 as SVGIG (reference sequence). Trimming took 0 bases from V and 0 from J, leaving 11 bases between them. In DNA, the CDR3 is TGTGCCTGGAGTGTAGCGAGTAGGGCTAACTATGGCTACACCTTC. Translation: CAWSVASRANYGYTF.

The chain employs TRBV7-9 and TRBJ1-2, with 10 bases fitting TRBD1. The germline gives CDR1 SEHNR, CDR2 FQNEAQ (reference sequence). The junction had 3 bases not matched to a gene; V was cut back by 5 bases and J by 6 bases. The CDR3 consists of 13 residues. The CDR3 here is CASSDGQGDGYTF. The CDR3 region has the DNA TGTGCCAGCAGCGACGGACAGGGGGATGGCTACACCTTC.

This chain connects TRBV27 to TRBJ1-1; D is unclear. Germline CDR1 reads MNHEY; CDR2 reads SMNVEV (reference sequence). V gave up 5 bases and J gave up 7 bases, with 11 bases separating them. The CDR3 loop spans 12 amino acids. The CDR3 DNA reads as TGTGCCAGCAGTAGTCGGGCCAATGAAGCTTTCTTT. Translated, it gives CASSSRANEAFF.

The DNA for the CDR3 is TGTGCCAGCAGCCAGACAGGGGGGTCCTACGAGCAGTACTTC. Residues: CASSQTGGSYEQYF. This chain connects TRBV4-2 to TRBJ2-7, with 9 bases aligning to TRBD1. CDR1 is LGHNA, CDR2 YNFKEQ, per germline. The CDR3 covers 14 residues. V dropped 3 bases and J dropped 1; count of bases not matched to a gene: 1.

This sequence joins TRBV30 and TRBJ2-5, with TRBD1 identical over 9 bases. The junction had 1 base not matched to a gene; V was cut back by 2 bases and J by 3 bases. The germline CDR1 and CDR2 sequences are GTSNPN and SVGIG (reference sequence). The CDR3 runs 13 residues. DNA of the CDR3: TGTGCCTGGAGTCGGACAGGGGAAGAGACCCAGTACTTC. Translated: CAWSRTGEETQYF. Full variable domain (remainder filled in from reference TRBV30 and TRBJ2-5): SQTIHQWPATLVQPVGSPLSLECTVEGTSNPNLYWYRQAAGRGLQLLFYSVGIGQISSEVPQNLSASRPQDRQFILSSKKLLLSDSGFYLCAWSRTGEETQYFGPGTRLLVL.

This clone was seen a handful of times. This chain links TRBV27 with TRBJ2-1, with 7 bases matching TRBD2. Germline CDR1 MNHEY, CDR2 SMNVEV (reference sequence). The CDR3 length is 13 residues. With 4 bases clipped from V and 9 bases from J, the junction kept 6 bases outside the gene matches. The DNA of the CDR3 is TGTGCCAGCAGTTCTACTAGCGAGGGTGAGCAGTTCTTC. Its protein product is CASSSTSEGEQFF.

CDR3 nucleotide sequence: TGTGCCAGCAGCTTGAGTCGGGACAGATCCTACGAGCAGTACTTC. It specifies CASSLSRDRSYEQYF. The rearrangement links TRBV5-4 to TRBJ2-7, with 7 bases identical to TRBD1. This CDR3 has 15 amino acids. The V and J ends lost 1 base and 1 base, in that order; junction bases with no gene match: 5. CDR1 is SGHNT, CDR2 YYREEE, per germline (reference sequence).

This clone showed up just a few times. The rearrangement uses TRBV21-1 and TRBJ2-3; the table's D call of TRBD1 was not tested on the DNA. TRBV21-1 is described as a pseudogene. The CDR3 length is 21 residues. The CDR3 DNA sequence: TGTGCCAGCAGCAAAGAGGGCAGGCGAGACAGGGGGCGCCCCGGCACAGATACGCAGTATTTT. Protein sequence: CASSKEGRRDRGRPGTDTQYF.

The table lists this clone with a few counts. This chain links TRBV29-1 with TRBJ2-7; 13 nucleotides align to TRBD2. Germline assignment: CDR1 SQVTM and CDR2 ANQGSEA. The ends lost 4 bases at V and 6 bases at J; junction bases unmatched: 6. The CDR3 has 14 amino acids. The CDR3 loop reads CSVVPTSGRIEQYF. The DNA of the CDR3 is TGCAGCGTTGTCCCGACTAGCGGGAGGATCGAGCAGTACTTC.

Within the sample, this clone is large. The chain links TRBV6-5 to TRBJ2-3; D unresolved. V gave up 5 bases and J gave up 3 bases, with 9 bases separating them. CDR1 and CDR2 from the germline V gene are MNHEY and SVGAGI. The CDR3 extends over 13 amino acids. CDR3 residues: CASSLILTDTQYF. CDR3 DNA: TGTGCCAGCAGTCTAATTTTAACAGATACGCAGTATTTT.

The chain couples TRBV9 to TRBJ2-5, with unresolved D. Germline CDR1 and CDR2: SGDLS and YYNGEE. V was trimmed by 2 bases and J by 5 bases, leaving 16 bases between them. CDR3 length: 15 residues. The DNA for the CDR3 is TGTGCCAGCAGCGTTTTTCCTAGTCGAGGCGAGACCCAGTACTTC. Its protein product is CASSVFPSRGETQYF.

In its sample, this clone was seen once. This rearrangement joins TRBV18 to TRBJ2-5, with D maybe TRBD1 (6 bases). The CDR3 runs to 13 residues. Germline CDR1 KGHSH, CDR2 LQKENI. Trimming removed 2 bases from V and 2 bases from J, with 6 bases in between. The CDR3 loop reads CASSPGQQETQYF. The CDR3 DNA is TGTGCCAGCTCACCAGGACAGCAAGAGACCCAGTACTTC.

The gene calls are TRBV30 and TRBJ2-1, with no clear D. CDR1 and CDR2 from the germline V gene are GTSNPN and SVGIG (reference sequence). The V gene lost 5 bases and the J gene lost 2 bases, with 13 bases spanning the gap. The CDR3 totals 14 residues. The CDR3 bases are TGTGCCTGGTCGTCTTTGAACGCCTACAATGAGCAGTTCTTC. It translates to CAWSSLNAYNEQFF.